The present T cell receptor (beta chain) was sequenced within a study of identical twins (TCRdb year 2016). Turning to the overall study: TCR alpha and beta repertoires from monozygotic twins, unrelated adults of various ages and cord blood were deep-sequenced to test whether fetal clonotypes persist. To rule out contamination, replicate twin experiments were performed at different times with different library preparation protocols. Overall study outcomes, separate from this receptor: Because the same donors could not be followed over many years, conclusions were based on cross-sectional statistical analysis. Compared with coincidental sharing between unrelated individuals, out-of-frame TCR alpha sequences shared between twins had an excess of sequences with low generation probability. Fewer insertions were carried by abundant cord blood beta clonotypes; a weaker similar trend was observed in young adult naive repertoires, while no such trend was observed in memory repertoires. The excess sharing between twins in beta out-of-frame sequences was weaker because fewer shared sequences reduced the signal-to-noise ratio. Invariant T cells such as MAIT and iNKT could partly confound zero-insertion analyses, although diverse VJ usage argued against such confounding for most clonotypes. Out-of-frame TCR alpha sharing in monozygotic twins was systematically underestimated by recombination models, whereas sharing between unrelated individuals was in agreement with the recombination models.

For this clonotype: What antigen it recognizes has not been identified. Base qualities are not at hand, and no much larger clone is one base apart.

V is pared back by 4 bases and J by 2 bases, with 21 bases lying between the germline termini. The CDR3 sequence holds 18 residues, the cysteine and phenylalanine included. Solely the CDR3 DNA is kept, with 54 bases framed from the first base. The library was built by means of 5' RACE. These reads were obtained on an Illumina HiSeq 2000. A universal primer binding site was introduced by template switching, and a unique molecular identifier was present in the final cDNA, enabling accurate counting of TCR cDNA molecules. Specific primers in the conserved constant-segment region were used to synthesize first-strand cDNA for the TCR alpha and beta chains. Each cDNA library was double barcoded, with a SMART-Mk sample barcode plus Illumina barcodes, to control for contamination. TruSeq adapter sequences along with Illumina sample barcodes were introduced in two successive PCR steps. TCR alpha and beta cDNA libraries were sequenced on the Illumina HiSeq platform with custom primers. On the authors' methods: Unique molecular identifiers were extracted from raw reads with MiGEC, and CDR3 positions were determined with MiXCR. Recombination models were inferred per individual with the repgenHMM and IGoR tools using an EM algorithm. Shared clonotypes were analyzed with the tcR package in R, and sharing was normalized by the product of cloneset sizes. To study raw recombination without the effects of thymic and clonal selection, out-of-frame nonproductive sequences were analyzed. Using fastp trimming at Q25 and MiXCR clonotype assembly, TCRdb reanalyzed the public sequencing data and kept in-frame beta chains. Rows merge per CDR3 protein into single entries with the most common DNA and genes. None of the V and J calls come from the authors' own analysis; TCRdb made them. The sample table records a few hundred thousand distinct CDR3 sequences; approximately 15% of these occur just once. The biggest ten clones account for 0.95% to 1% of the sample.

Every donor in the study was a healthy Caucasian. Three pairs of female monozygotic twins, all aged about 18 to 29 years, were included in the twin cohort. Positive isolation kits from Invitrogen were used to isolate the CD4+ and CD8+ T cell populations. These data were also reused for a study on yellow fever vaccine responses in identical twins. Reported in the second study: According to the authors, in identical twins the way T cells responded to vaccination appeared partly convergent and partly personalized. Focusing on identical twins, the study followed the T cell clones that responded to the vaccine, and did so with precision.

Sequencing was performed on CD4+ T cells sorted from blood. The chain couples TRBV12-3 or TRBV12-4 to TRBJ2-1, with the D call perhaps TRBD1 or TRBD2, as 6 bases match in each case. The clonotype comes from a woman aged 18-29 years in good health. The DNA sequence is given as TGTGCCAGCAGTTACCGACTTAGCGGAGGGGGTACCTACAATGAGCAGTTCTTC. It translates to CASSYRLSGGGTYNEQFF.